A single sample gave rise to the 24 T cell receptor beta chains below, sequenced in a study of CD8+CD57+ T cells in acquired aplastic anemia. All sequencing subjects had displayed CD8+CD57+ cell expansion on flow cytometry. Genomic DNA constituted the template upon which TCR beta VDJ and CDR3 profiling was performed. TCRdb re-analysed the reads in MiXCR, keeping a single row per CDR3 protein. The profile shows about 40,000 distinct CDR3 sequences, approximately 63% of them singletons. Sample: sorted CD4+, CD8+, or CD8+CD57+ T cells (not recorded which) from PBMCs. The receptor set was obtained from a human donor with aplastic anemia.

The V and J genes are TRBV29-1 and TRBJ2-3; D not resolved. Germline V lookup: CDR1 SQVTM, CDR2 ANQGSEA. This CDR3 comprises 12 residues. V lost 3 bases to trimming and J lost 3 bases, with 7 bases between them. CDR3 amino acids: CSVDDGTDTQYF. Here the CDR3 DNA reads TGCAGCGTTGACGACGGGACAGATACGCAGTATTTT.

The chain uses TRBV20-1 and TRBJ1-5; 7 positions agree with TRBD1. The germline V gene has CDR1 DFQATT and CDR2 SNEGSKA (reference sequence). J gave up 0 bases and V 0 bases, and 5 bases lay outside the gene matches. The CDR3 consists of 16 residues. CDR3 residues: CSARDGTVLSNQPQHF. CDR3 in DNA: TGCAGTGCTAGAGATGGGACAGTTCTTAGCAATCAGCCCCAGCATTTT.

This clonotype was detected ten times or more. The chain is built from TRBV2 and TRBJ1-2, with 8 bases matching TRBD1. The J segment lost 2 bases and the V segment lost 2 bases, leaving 10 bases of the junction unmatched. Germline CDR1 and CDR2: SNHLY and FYNNEI. This CDR3 spans 17 amino acids. The CDR3 here is CASSEFVGQGWNYGYTF. The CDR3 DNA reads TGTGCCAGCAGTGAATTCGTAGGACAGGGATGGAACTATGGCTACACCTTC.

Worth noting for this clonotype: This may stem from a read error, because a much larger clone lies one nucleotide away. The chain combines TRBV6-1 with TRBJ1-2, with D possibly being TRBD1 (5 bases). The length of the CDR3 is 11 residues. Germline V lookup: CDR1 MNHNS, CDR2 SASEGT. V gave up 10 bases and J gave up 3 bases, with 9 bases separating them. The CDR3 DNA is TGTGCCATCAGAGGGGACTATGGCTACACCTTC. Its protein is CAIRGDYGYTF.

By proportion, this clonotype is medium-sized. The chain has TRBV15 and TRBJ2-5, with 8 nucleotides matching TRBD1. Germline CDR1 reads LNHNV; CDR2 reads YYDKDF (reference sequence). Germline trimming cut 0 bases from V and 5 bases from J; bases unmatched to any gene: 2. This CDR3 contains 14 residues. The CDR3 DNA follows: TGTGCCACCAGCAGAGAGGACAGGGACGAGACCCAGTACTTC. Amino acids: CATSREDRDETQYF.

J is TRBJ2-7 and V is TRBV2; D possibly corresponds to TRBD1 (5 bases). The CDR3 length is 14 residues. CDR1 SNHLY and CDR2 FYNNEI come from the germline V gene. V lost 4 bases to trimming and J lost 5 bases, with 15 bases between them. CDR3 residues: CASSGRQGRDEQYF. CDR3 in DNA: TGTGCCAGCAGTGGCCGCCAGGGCCGGGACGAGCAGTACTTC.

This chain joins TRBV7-8 and TRBJ1-2; 8 bases agree with TRBD1. The CDR3 is 14 amino acids. Losses at the gene ends were 6 bases for V and 1 base for J; bases not matched to a gene: 4. Germline CDR1 reads SGHVS; CDR2 reads FQNEAQ. The CDR3 is CASSPDRGNYGYTF. The DNA for the CDR3 is TGTGCCAGCAGTCCCGACAGGGGTAACTATGGCTACACCTTC.

This chain links TRBV6-5 with TRBJ2-2, with D possibly being TRBD2 (5 bases). The ends were cut back, 4 bases at V and 4 bases at J, with 10 bases in the middle. The CDR3 runs 14 residues. Per germline, CDR1 MNHEY and CDR2 SVGAGI. The CDR3 is CASSFSVSTGELFF. The CDR3 DNA reads TGTGCCAGCAGTTTTAGCGTAAGCACCGGGGAGCTGTTTTTT.

V usage is TRBV2 and J usage is TRBJ2-6, with D possibly TRBD2 on 5 matching bases. The germline V gene has CDR1 SNHLY and CDR2 FYNNEI. This CDR3 spans 15 amino acids. Trimming shortened V by 8 bases and J by 1 base, and 12 bases separated the two germline ends. CDR3 sequence reads: CASDSASSGANVLTF. The CDR3 DNA sequence: TGTGCCAGCGATAGCGCGAGTTCTGGGGCCAACGTCCTGACTTTC.

V and J are TRBV19 and TRBJ1-5; possibly TRBD1 for D (5 bases). CDR1 and CDR2 from the germline V gene are LNHDA and SQIVND (reference sequence). The CDR3 covers 13 residues. Trimming cost V 6 bases and J 3 bases, with 9 bases left between them. The CDR3 sequence is CASSSGLNQPQHF. CDR3 in DNA: TGTGCCAGTAGCTCAGGGCTCAATCAGCCCCAGCATTTT.

The chain uses TRBV5-6 and TRBJ1-2; TRBD1 aligns across 12 bases. The CDR3 totals 17 residues. CDR1 is SGHDT and CDR2 is YYEEEE in the germline V gene. V gave up 3 bases and J gave up 4 bases; unmatched junction bases: 10. As DNA, the CDR3 is TGTGCCAGCAGCTCGGGACAGGGGGCGTCGACGACCTATGGCTACACCTTC. It encodes CASSSGQGASTTYGYTF.

This sequence joins TRBV7-8 and TRBJ1-1; no firm D call. V lost 5 bases and J lost 8, with 12 bases in between. The CDR3 extends over 12 amino acids. Per the germline V gene, CDR1 is SGHVS and CDR2 is FQNEAQ. The CDR3: CASSVRGGEAFF. As DNA, the CDR3 is TGTGCCAGCAGCGTGCGCGGTGGGGAAGCTTTCTTT.

CDR3 protein: CASSETSGGINEQFF. CDR3 in DNA: TGTGCCAGCAGCGAAACTAGCGGGGGGATAAATGAGCAGTTCTTC. The gene calls are TRBV2 and TRBJ2-1; 12 nucleotides align to TRBD2. The length of the CDR3 is 15 residues. CDR1 is SNHLY, CDR2 FYNNEI, per germline. V lost 6 bases and J lost 7; bases outside the gene matches: 7.

To note about this clonotype: Its ends do not fully match the called genes, so a read error is possible. The chain carries TRBV6-1 and TRBJ1-5; 7 bases line up with TRBD1. Germline V lookup: CDR1 MNHNS, CDR2 SASEGT. The length of the CDR3 is 14 residues. In nucleotides, the CDR3 is TGTGCCAGCAGACTTGACAGGGACGGTCAGTCCCAGCATTTT. It yields the protein CASRLDRDGQSQHF.

This chain joins TRBV15 and TRBJ1-6; 9 bases agree with TRBD1. The V gene end was trimmed by 5 bases and the J gene end by 6 bases; junction bases not matched to a gene: 5. The CDR3 extends over 15 amino acids. CDR1 is LNHNV and CDR2 is YYDKDF in the germline V gene (reference sequence). The CDR3 reads CATSAATGGNSPLHF. CDR3 nucleotides: TGTGCCACCAGCGCTGCGACAGGGGGTAATTCACCCCTCCACTTT.

This clonotype was counted ten times or more. J is TRBJ2-3 and V is TRBV28; tentatively, D is TRBD1 (5 bases). The CDR3 length is 12 residues. The V gene lost 6 bases and the J gene lost 2 bases, with 6 bases spanning the gap. Germline assignment: CDR1 MDHEN and CDR2 SYDVKM. This CDR3 reads CASRGATDTQYF. CDR3 in DNA: TGTGCCAGCAGAGGGGCCACAGATACGCAGTATTTT.

This chain connects TRBV7-6 to TRBJ2-2; D gene unclear. CDR3 size: 12 residues. CDR1 and CDR2 (germline): SGHVS, FNYEAQ. Trimming took off 2 bases at V and 6 bases at J, with 4 bases between the two ends. The CDR3, as DNA: TGTGCCAGCAGCTTACCAGCCGGGGAGCTGTTTTTT. Encoded protein: CASSLPAGELFF. The whole variable domain, filled in from reference TRBV7-6 and TRBJ2-2, reads GAGVSQSPRYKVTKRGQDVALRCDPISGHVSLYWYRQALGQGPEFLTYFNYEAQQDKSGLPNDRFSAERPEGSISTLTIQRTEQRDSAMYRCASSLPAGELFFGEGSRLTVL.

This clonotype was seen a handful of times. The rearrangement joins TRBV28 to TRBJ1-5; D remains ambiguous. CDR1 and CDR2 (germline): MDHEN, SYDVKM. With 2 bases removed from V and 0 bases from J, the gap between germline ends came to 5 bases. The CDR3 totals 14 residues. The CDR3 is CASSLVFSNQPQHF. In DNA, the CDR3 is TGTGCCAGCAGTTTAGTTTTTAGCAATCAGCCCCAGCATTTT.

This clonotype showed up just once. This chain links TRBV7-7 with TRBJ2-7, with no clear D. Germline V gene lookup returns CDR1 SSHAT and CDR2 FNYEAQ (reference sequence). Deletions cut 3 bases from V and 5 bases from J, with 20 bases between. The CDR3 length is 16 residues. The CDR3 is CASSLPRVTPQDEQYF. CDR3 sequence (DNA): TGTGCCAGCAGCTTGCCCCGCGTAACCCCCCAGGACGAGCAGTACTTC.

This sequence joins TRBV7-9 and TRBJ2-7; D is unresolved. The CDR3 totals 12 residues. Germline loops: CDR1 SEHNR, CDR2 FQNEAQ (reference sequence). V lost 1 base and J 5 bases, leaving 6 bases between the germline ends. For the CDR3, the DNA is TGTGCCAGCAGCTTAGTGTTCGACGAGCAGTACTTC. Its protein is CASSLVFDEQYF.

This clonotype appeared a single time. This CDR3 reads CATSSLAGDTETQYF. CDR3 nucleotides: TGTGCCACCAGCAGCTTAGCCGGGGACACTGAGACCCAGTACTTC. The rearrangement joins TRBV15 to TRBJ2-5, with D perhaps TRBD1 (6 bases). Looked up from germline, CDR1 is LNHNV and CDR2 is YYDKDF (reference sequence). The CDR3 is 15 amino acids. V dropped 3 bases and J dropped 5 bases, with 16 bases sitting between them.

The rearrangement links TRBV10-3 to TRBJ1-5; 7 bases agree with TRBD1. The germline V gene has CDR1 ENHRY and CDR2 SYGVKD. The V segment lost 6 bases and the J segment 2 bases; nucleotides outside the gene matches: 13. The CDR3 length is 17 residues. The CDR3 sequence: CAISASSAGGGNQPQHF. The CDR3 nucleotides are TGTGCCATCAGCGCTTCGTCGGCAGGGGGAGGCAATCAGCCCCAGCATTTT.

The rearrangement links TRBV20-1 to TRBJ1-2; D is ambiguous. With 3 bases removed from V and 6 bases from J, the gap between germline ends came to 8 bases. This CDR3 is built from 11 residues. The germline CDR1 and CDR2 sequences are DFQATT and SNEGSKA (reference sequence). The CDR3 here is CSASVQDGYTF. The CDR3 DNA is TGCAGTGCTAGCGTGCAGGATGGCTACACCTTC.

About this clonotype: Being one base from a much bigger clone, this may be a read error. The V and J genes are TRBV13 and TRBJ1-1; D uncertain. The CDR3 extends over 12 amino acids. Germline V lookup: CDR1 PRHDT, CDR2 FYEKMQ (reference sequence). DNA for the CDR3: TGTGCCAGCAGCAGTTTGAACGCTGAAGCTTTCTTT. Its translation: CASSSLNAEAFF.